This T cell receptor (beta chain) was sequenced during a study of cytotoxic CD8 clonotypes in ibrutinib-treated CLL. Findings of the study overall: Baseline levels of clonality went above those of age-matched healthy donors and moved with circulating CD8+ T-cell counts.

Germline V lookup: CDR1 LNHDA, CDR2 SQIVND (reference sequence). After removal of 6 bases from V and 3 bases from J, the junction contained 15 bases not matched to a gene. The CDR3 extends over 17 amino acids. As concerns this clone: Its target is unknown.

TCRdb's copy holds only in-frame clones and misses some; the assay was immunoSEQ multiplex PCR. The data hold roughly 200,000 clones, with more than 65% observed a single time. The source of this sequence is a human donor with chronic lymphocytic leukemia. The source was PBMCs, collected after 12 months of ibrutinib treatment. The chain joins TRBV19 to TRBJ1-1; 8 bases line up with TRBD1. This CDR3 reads CASRVRARGPEDTEAFF. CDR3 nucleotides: TGTGCCAGTAGAGTCCGGGCCAGGGGGCCGGAGGACACTGAAGCTTTCTTT.